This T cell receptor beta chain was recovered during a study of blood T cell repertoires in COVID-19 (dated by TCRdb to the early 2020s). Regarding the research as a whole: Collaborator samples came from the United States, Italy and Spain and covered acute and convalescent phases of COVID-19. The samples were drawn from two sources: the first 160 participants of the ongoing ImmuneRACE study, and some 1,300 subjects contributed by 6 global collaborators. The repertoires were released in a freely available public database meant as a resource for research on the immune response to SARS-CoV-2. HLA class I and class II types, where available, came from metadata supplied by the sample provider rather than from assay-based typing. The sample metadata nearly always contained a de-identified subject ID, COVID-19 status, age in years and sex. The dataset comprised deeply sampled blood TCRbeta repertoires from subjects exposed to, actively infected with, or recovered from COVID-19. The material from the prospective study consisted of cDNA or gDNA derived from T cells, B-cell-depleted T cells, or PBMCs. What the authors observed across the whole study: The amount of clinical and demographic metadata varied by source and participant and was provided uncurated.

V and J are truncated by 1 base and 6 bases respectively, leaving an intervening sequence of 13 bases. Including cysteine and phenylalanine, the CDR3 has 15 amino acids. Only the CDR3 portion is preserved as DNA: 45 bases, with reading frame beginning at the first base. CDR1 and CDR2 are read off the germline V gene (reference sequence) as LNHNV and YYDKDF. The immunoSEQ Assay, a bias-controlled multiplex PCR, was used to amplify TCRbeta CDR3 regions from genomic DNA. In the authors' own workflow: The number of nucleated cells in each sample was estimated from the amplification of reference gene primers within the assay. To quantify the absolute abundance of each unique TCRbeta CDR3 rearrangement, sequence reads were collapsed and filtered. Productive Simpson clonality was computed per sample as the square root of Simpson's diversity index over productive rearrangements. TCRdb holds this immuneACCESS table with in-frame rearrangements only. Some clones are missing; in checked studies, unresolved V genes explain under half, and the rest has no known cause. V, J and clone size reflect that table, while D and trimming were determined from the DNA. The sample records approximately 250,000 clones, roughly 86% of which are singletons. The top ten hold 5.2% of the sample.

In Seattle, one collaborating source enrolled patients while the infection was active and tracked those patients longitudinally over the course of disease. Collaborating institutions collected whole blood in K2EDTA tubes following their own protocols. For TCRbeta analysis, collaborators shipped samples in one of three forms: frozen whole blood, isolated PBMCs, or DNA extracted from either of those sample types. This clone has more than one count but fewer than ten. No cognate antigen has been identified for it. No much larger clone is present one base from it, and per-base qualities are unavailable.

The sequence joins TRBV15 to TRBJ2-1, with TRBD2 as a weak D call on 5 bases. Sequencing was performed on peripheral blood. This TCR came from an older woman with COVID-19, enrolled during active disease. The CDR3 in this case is CATSRAAEILNEQFF. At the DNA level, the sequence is TGTGCCACCAGCAGAGCAGCGGAGATCCTCAATGAGCAGTTCTTC.